This T cell receptor beta chain was retrieved from a study of identifying expanded T cells in peripheral blood. Whole-study results and caveats: Approximately two-week clone count variance significantly increased as total template count grew. Over two and four weeks, about 15 and 19 clones changed, versus around 1.2 between replicates.

Profiled with immunoSEQ multiplex PCR; TCRdb holds only in-frame clones, not every one. Of under 95,000 clones in the sample, around nine tenths were seen once. CDR3 length: 16 residues. Germline V CDR1 and CDR2: LGHNA, YSLEER. V was pared by 1 base and J by 5 bases, with 17 bases between. A word on this clone: The antigen remains unidentified.

The genes are TRBV4-3 and TRBJ2-5; D unresolved. This receptor was taken from a person aged 18 to 70 in good health. The sequencing input was blood. The CDR3 bases are TGCGCCAGCAGCCAAGCGCGATTTGGGTCGGAGGAGACCCAGTACTTC. It yields the protein CASSQARFGSEETQYF.